The clone carrying this TCR beta chain was seen once. These data come from a study of blood T cell repertoires in COVID-19. In the original analysis: Counts of nucleated cells, estimated from reference gene primer amplification, were obtained. Profiled with immunoSEQ multiplex PCR; TCRdb holds only in-frame clones, not every one. V and J calls and clone size are given by that table; D and trimming were obtained from the DNA. Of about 270,000 clones in the sample, 80% to 90% are singletons; the top ten hold about 2.2%. The CDR3 has 16 residues. Germline CDR1 reads MDHEN; CDR2 reads SYDVKM. Trimming shortened V by 2 bases and J by 4 bases, and 17 bases separated the two germline ends.

The V call is TRBV28, the J call TRBJ1-1; D remains unclear. The TCR sequence derives from a woman aged 18-29 years who had recovered from COVID-19. Sequencing used PBMCs or T cells enriched from blood (not recorded which). The CDR3 nucleotides are TGTGCCAGCAGTTTAAGCCGTGGTGCCGGGAGCACTGAAGCTTTCTTT. It specifies CASSLSRGAGSTEAFF.